This paragraph covers one T cell receptor (beta chain) sequence. Its antigen is not known. The germline V gene encodes CDR1 MDHEN and CDR2 SYDVKM. The ends lost 6 bases at V and 2 bases at J; junction bases unmatched: 8. The CDR3 runs 15 residues. Several immunoSEQ 96-well plates shared each subset's DNA, each plate a replicate. TCRdb's table, derived via immunoSEQ multiplex PCR, lists solely in-frame clones and lacks some. The data contain about 2.4 million clones, approximately 94% of them singletons. This sample was taken from a study of shared clonotypes between healthy human individuals. Study background: The plates for each donor numbered three CD4 naive, three CD4 memory, two CD8 naive and one CD8 memory.

Study results and limitations: Lower generation probabilities were found for non-shared clonotypes than for those shared by all four donors.

The TCR was taken from a young man in good health. Some clones in this sample may be carry-over from other donors' samples. The sequenced sample was naive CD4+ T cells from PBMCs. Subset in this sample: CD45RA+ positively selected. This chain links TRBV28 with TRBJ2-7; 9 bases map to TRBD2. In nucleotides, the CDR3 is TGTGCCAGCAGGGGCGGGGGGGGTAGCCCCTACGAGCAGTACTTC. Protein sequence: CASRGGGGSPYEQYF.